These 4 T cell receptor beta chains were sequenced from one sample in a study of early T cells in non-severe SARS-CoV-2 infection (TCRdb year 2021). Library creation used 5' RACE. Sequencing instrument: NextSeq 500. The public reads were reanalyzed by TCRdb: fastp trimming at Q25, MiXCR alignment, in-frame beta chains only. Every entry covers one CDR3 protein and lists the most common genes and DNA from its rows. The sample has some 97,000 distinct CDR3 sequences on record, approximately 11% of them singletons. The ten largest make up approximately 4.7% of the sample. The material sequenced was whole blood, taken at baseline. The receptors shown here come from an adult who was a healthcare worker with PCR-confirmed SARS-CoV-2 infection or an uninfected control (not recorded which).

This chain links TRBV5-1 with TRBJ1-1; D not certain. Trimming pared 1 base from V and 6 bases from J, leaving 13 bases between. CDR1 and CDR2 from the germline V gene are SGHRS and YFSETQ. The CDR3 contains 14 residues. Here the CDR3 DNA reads TGCGCCAGCAGCTTGACGGGCCCAAGAGCTGAAGCTTTCTTT. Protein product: CASSLTGPRAEAFF.

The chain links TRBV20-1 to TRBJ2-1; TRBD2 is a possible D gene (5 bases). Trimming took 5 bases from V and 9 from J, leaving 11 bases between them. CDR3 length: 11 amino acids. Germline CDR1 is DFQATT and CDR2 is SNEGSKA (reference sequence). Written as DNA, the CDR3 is TGCAGTGCTCCTCTAGCTAGTGAGCAGTTCTTC. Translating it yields CSAPLASEQFF.

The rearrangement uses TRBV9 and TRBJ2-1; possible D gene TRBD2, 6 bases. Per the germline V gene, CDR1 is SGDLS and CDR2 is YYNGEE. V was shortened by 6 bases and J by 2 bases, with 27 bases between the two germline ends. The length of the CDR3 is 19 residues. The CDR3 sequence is CASTPLGHGGGRTYNEQFF. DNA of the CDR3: TGTGCCAGCACCCCTCTAGGGCACGGAGGAGGGAGGACCTACAATGAGCAGTTCTTC.

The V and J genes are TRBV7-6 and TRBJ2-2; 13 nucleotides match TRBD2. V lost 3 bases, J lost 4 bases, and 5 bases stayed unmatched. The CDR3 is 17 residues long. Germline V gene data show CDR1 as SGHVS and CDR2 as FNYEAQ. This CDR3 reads CASSFGLAGATTGELFF. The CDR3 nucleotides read TGTGCCAGCAGCTTCGGACTAGCGGGAGCTACCACCGGGGAGCTGTTTTTT.